The next 18 T cell receptor beta chains were all read from a single sample in a study of cytomegalovirus exposure and HLA in healthy donors. 60 Vbeta and 13 Jbeta primers were used in PCR. The protocol was immunoSEQ multiplex PCR, while the TCRdb copy is restricted to in-frame clones and leaves out a portion. The sample lists under 200,000 clones; 84% were seen once. Sequenced input: PBMCs. The receptors were gathered from a young man in good health and CMV-seronegative.

The chain couples TRBV15 to TRBJ2-1; weak D call: TRBD2 (7 bases). CDR1 LNHNV and CDR2 YYDKDF come from the germline V gene (reference sequence). V shed 4 bases and J shed 10 bases, with 17 bases lying between them. The length of the CDR3 is 14 residues. The CDR3: CATSMGHTRGEQFF. CDR3 nucleotides: TGTGCCACCAGCATGGGACACACGCGGGGGGAGCAGTTCTTC.

This sequence joins TRBV7-9 and TRBJ2-7; 9 positions agree with TRBD2. The junction had 6 bases not matched to a gene; V was cut back by 0 bases and J by 3 bases. In germline, CDR1 is SEHNR, CDR2 FQNEAQ (reference sequence). This CDR3 is built from 16 residues. CDR3 residues: CASSLAPLREGYEQYF. CDR3 DNA sequence: TGTGCCAGCAGCTTAGCCCCCCTGCGGGAGGGCTACGAGCAGTACTTC.

The genes are TRBV27 and TRBJ2-1; the D gene is possibly TRBD2 (5 bases). The CDR3 is 14 amino acids. In germline, CDR1 is MNHEY, CDR2 SMNVEV (reference sequence). With 4 bases removed from V and 0 bases from J, the gap between germline ends came to 7 bases. CDR3 nucleotide sequence: TGTGCCAGCAGTTGGAGGAGCTCCTACAATGAGCAGTTCTTC. It is translated as CASSWRSSYNEQFF.

The gene calls are TRBV6-1 and TRBJ1-5; D might be TRBD1 (5 bases). V gave up 2 bases and J gave up 0 bases, with 14 bases separating them. The V gene's germline CDR1 is MNHNS and CDR2 SASEGT. This CDR3 comprises 17 residues. The CDR3 protein is CASSEWAGMGSNQPQHF. Written as DNA, the CDR3 is TGTGCCAGCAGTGAATGGGCAGGGATGGGTAGCAATCAGCCCCAGCATTTT.

The J gene is TRBJ2-1, the V gene TRBV4-3; weak D call: TRBD1 (5 bases). Germline CDR1 reads LGHNA; CDR2 reads YSLEER. V was pared by 0 bases and J by 1 base, with 7 bases between. This CDR3 is built from 15 residues. In nucleotides, the CDR3 is TGCGCCAGCAGCCAAGAGCAGGGTTCCTACAATGAGCAGTTCTTC. Translating gives CASSQEQGSYNEQFF.

This sequence joins TRBV4-1 and TRBJ2-1, with TRBD2 identical over 7 bases. This CDR3 has 14 amino acids. The germline V gene has CDR1 MGHRA and CDR2 YSYEKL. Losses at the gene ends were 0 bases for V and 8 bases for J; bases not matched to a gene: 4. The CDR3 protein is CASSQEPAGDEQFF. CDR3 DNA: TGCGCCAGCAGCCAAGAGCCCGCGGGGGATGAGCAGTTCTTC.

The chain recombines TRBV28 with TRBJ2-7, with TRBD1 matching 8 bases. Germline CDR1 is MDHEN and CDR2 is SYDVKM. CDR3 length equals 15 residues. With 6 bases clipped from V and 0 bases from J, the junction kept 7 bases outside the gene matches. In DNA form, the CDR3 reads TGTGCCAGCAGACCGACAGGGGACTTCTCCTACGAGCAGTACTTC. Its protein product is CASRPTGDFSYEQYF.

V is TRBV7-8 and J is TRBJ1-2; D may be TRBD1 (5 bases). V was shortened by 5 bases and J by 2 bases, with 9 bases between the two germline ends. The length of the CDR3 is 13 residues. The germline gives CDR1 SGHVS, CDR2 FQNEAQ. The CDR3 spells CASSASGNYGYTF. The CDR3 DNA reads as TGTGCCAGCAGCGCCTCAGGGAACTATGGCTACACCTTC.

V and J are TRBV15 and TRBJ2-7, with D possibly matching TRBD2 (7 bases). The V end was cut by 4 bases, the J end by 3 bases, with 22 bases between. The CDR3 has 17 amino acids. From germline, CDR1 is LNHNV and CDR2 YYDKDF (reference sequence). CDR3 amino acids: CATSKGGAGVGLYEQYF. DNA for the CDR3: TGTGCCACCAGCAAAGGGGGGGCGGGAGTAGGCCTCTACGAGCAGTACTTC.

This sequence joins TRBV13 and TRBJ1-5; D is unclear. The CDR3 length is 14 residues. Germline assignment: CDR1 PRHDT and CDR2 FYEKMQ (reference sequence). V lost 4 bases and J 9 bases, leaving 16 bases between the germline ends. This CDR3 is CASSCYRARGPQHF. Written as DNA, the CDR3 is TGTGCCAGCAGCTGCTACCGGGCTCGGGGGCCCCAGCATTTT. Full variable domain (outside the CDR3, taken from reference TRBV13 and TRBJ1-5): AAGVIQSPRHLIKEKRETATLKCYPIPRHDTVYWYQQGPGQDPQFLISFYEKMQSDKGSIPDRFSAQQFSDYHSELNMSSLELGDSALYFCASSCYRARGPQHFGDGTRLSIL.

CDR3: CASSYWQGSNYGYTF. CDR3 DNA sequence: TGTGCCAGCAGTTACTGGCAGGGGTCTAACTATGGCTACACCTTC. The chain couples TRBV6-5 to TRBJ1-2, with D perhaps matching TRBD1 (6 bases). Trimming shortened V by 1 base and J by 0 bases, and 9 bases separated the two germline ends. The CDR3 is 15 amino acids. Germline V CDR1 and CDR2: MNHEY, SVGAGI.

The rearrangement links TRBV14 to TRBJ2-5; D remains unclear. The germline V gene has CDR1 SGHDN and CDR2 FVKESK. The CDR3 is 13 amino acids. V gave up 3 bases and J gave up 1 base, with 6 bases separating them. The CDR3 coding sequence is TGTGCCAGCAGCCAGGCTGTCCAAGAGACCCAGTACTTC. Protein sequence: CASSQAVQETQYF.

The rearrangement uses TRBV2 and TRBJ1-1; no clear D gene. The CDR3 loop spans 12 amino acids. Germline V CDR1 and CDR2: SNHLY, FYNNEI. Trimming took 7 bases from V and 0 from J, leaving 6 bases between them. The CDR3 DNA reads as TGTGCCAGCAACAGAATGAACACTGAAGCTTTCTTT. It yields the protein CASNRMNTEAFF.

The chain recombines TRBV5-1 with TRBJ2-1; 7 nucleotides match TRBD2. Germline trimming cut 0 bases from V and 4 bases from J; bases unmatched to any gene: 4. The CDR3 runs 15 residues. Per the germline V gene, CDR1 is SGHRS and CDR2 is YFSETQ. The CDR3 here is CASSLVGGGYNEQFF. The CDR3 DNA reads TGCGCCAGCAGCTTGGTGGGGGGGGGTTACAATGAGCAGTTCTTC.

Remarks on this clone: Within the sample, other DNA sequences also encode this same CDR3. The genes are TRBV10-3 and TRBJ1-5; 8 bases line up with TRBD1. This CDR3 contains 14 residues. Germline assignment: CDR1 ENHRY and CDR2 SYGVKD. The ends lost 8 bases at V and 3 bases at J; junction bases unmatched: 6. The DNA for the CDR3 is TGTGCCATCGGGACAGGCGATTCCAATCAGCCCCAGCATTTT. This encodes CAIGTGDSNQPQHF.

This clone was observed a single time. The rearrangement joins TRBV7-3 to TRBJ2-5; possible D gene TRBD1, 6 bases. The V end was cut by 5 bases, the J end by 3 bases, with 13 bases between. This CDR3 spans 14 amino acids. The germline V gene encodes CDR1 SGHTA and CDR2 FQGTGA. The CDR3 DNA reads as TGTGCCAGCAGCCTCCGCGGACAGAAAGAGACCCAGTACTTC. As protein: CASSLRGQKETQYF.

This rearrangement joins TRBV28 to TRBJ1-6; tentatively, D is TRBD1 (5 bases). Germline V lookup: CDR1 MDHEN, CDR2 SYDVKM. This CDR3 comprises 16 residues. Deletions cut 3 bases from V and 7 bases from J, with 16 bases between. CDR3 amino acids: CASSFWGVVGNSPLHF. The CDR3 DNA is TGTGCCAGCAGTTTTTGGGGGGTAGTTGGGAATTCACCCCTCCACTTT.

The chain employs TRBV27 and TRBJ2-4; no definite D call. V lost 7 bases and J 6 bases, leaving 16 bases between the germline ends. The CDR3 loop spans 14 amino acids. Germline V gives CDR1 MNHEY, CDR2 SMNVEV (reference sequence). CDR3 sequence (DNA): TGTGCCAGCAAATCTCCATCCCCCGGAAACATTCAGTACTTC. Amino acids: CASKSPSPGNIQYF.